What follows is one T cell receptor beta chain and its context. Its specificity is unknown. The sample carries other DNA sequences with the same CDR3. Coculturing was carried out on the mixed lymphocyte reaction cells. It lasted more than 5 days and was done at 37°C. The V and J ends lost 3 bases and 0 bases, in that order; junction bases with no gene match: 4. The CDR3 has 16 residues. Germline lookup yields CDR1 SGHAT and CDR2 FQNNGV. This specimen comes from a study of siplizumab effects on memory and regulatory T cells. Study background: The pairing of mixed lymphocyte reactions set siplizumab at roughly 1 ug/mL against the absence of drug.

Produced via immunoSEQ multiplex PCR; TCRdb's table is partial and in-frame only. The sample lists 15,000 to 25,000 clones, 44% occurring once. The origin of this receptor is a human donor in good health; the cells came from an allogeneic mixed lymphocyte reaction. Some clones in this sample may be carry-over from other donors' samples. The chain has TRBV11-2 and TRBJ2-5, with 10 nucleotides matching TRBD2. Sequencing input: CFSE-low (dividing) CD4+ T cells sorted from an allogeneic mixed lymphocyte reaction. CDR3 sequence reads: CASSLGGLAYQETQYF. DNA of the CDR3: TGTGCCAGCAGCTTGGGGGGACTAGCGTACCAAGAGACCCAGTACTTC.